This T cell receptor (beta chain) is from a study of metastatic and nonmetastatic thyroid tumors. Across the study: Across blood and tumor or nodule tissue, repertoires from malignant and benign thyroid patients were compared with one another.

V was cut by 3 bases and J by 1 base, with 12 bases left in between. CDR3 length: 15 residues. Per the germline V gene, CDR1 is MNHEY and CDR2 is SMNVEV (reference sequence). Ahead of thyroid surgery, no patient had received treatment of any kind. This clone was detected many times. Antigen: not known. Findings and caveats of the study: The reported finding was significantly higher TCR beta diversity in malignant thyroid tumors relative to benign nodules, in blood and tumor.

Source study methods: Across clinicopathological groups, CDR3 differences served as the basis for building a distant-metastasis classifier for papillary thyroid cancer. TCRdb recomputed clones from the PCR reads via MiXCR. The V and J calls were not made by the authors but by TCRdb's processing. The table includes tens of thousands of clones, roughly 12% detected once. The specimen was blood. V usage is TRBV27 and J usage is TRBJ1-2; D gene unclear. The TCR comes from a female donor with papillary thyroid cancer or a benign thyroid nodule (not recorded which). Some clones in this sample may be carry-over from other donors' samples. The CDR3 DNA sequence: TGTGCCAGCAGTTTGAACCTGGTGGGTAACTATGGCTACACCTTC. Translation: CASSLNLVGNYGYTF.